A selection of T cell receptor beta chains follows, all from one sample in a study of regulatory T cells in long-lasting Graves disease. MiXCR, run by TCRdb on the multiplex PCR reads, gives a single entry per CDR3 protein. Among 400,000 to 500,000 distinct CDR3 sequences listed, 13% to 15% were seen once. This sample also belongs to another study, concerning T cells in Graves' hyperthyroidism and ophthalmopathy.

The specimen was peripheral blood mononuclear cells (PBMCs), collected at new diagnosis, from a patient treated with antithyroid drugs. The receptors shown here come from a woman aged 45-59 years with Graves disease. The CDR3 runs from the conserved cysteine through the conserved F or W. Each record gives: V gene, J gene, clone size, CDR3 protein. Part of the rows lack a size; the others show once, few, many or a class for expanded clones.

>TRBV7-8|TRBJ2-7|many
CASSQEGLAGEQYF
>TRBV25-1|TRBJ1-2|-
CASTDRDGFHGYTF
>TRBV5-1|TRBJ2-3|many
CASSQTTGFVADTQYF
>TRBV2|TRBJ1-5|many
CASSETGLNQPQHF
>TRBV19|TRBJ2-3|-
CASSSSGTTDTQYF
>TRBV10-1|TRBJ2-3|-
CASSGGPDTQYF
>TRBV27|TRBJ2-4|-
CASSSTSERILDNIQYF
>TRBV7-6|TRBJ1-1|many
CASSSSVNTEAFF
>TRBV6-1|TRBJ2-2|few
CASRAAGASAGELFF
>TRBV7-9|TRBJ2-1|many
CASSLGQWNEQFF
>TRBV7-8|TRBJ2-3|-
CASSRMTGGRAADTQYF
>TRBV6-2/TRBV6-3|TRBJ2-3|many
CASIKRDPGWDTQYF
>TRBV18|TRBJ1-2|many
CASSPNREYYGYTF
>TRBV3-1|TRBJ2-5|many
CASSQSELAKTQYF
>TRBV11-2|TRBJ1-6|many
CASSLDVWTGSPPLHF
>TRBV18|TRBJ1-5|many
CASSPNAGSNQPQHF
>TRBV6-5|TRBJ2-4|many
CASSYSESGGNIQYF
>TRBV20-1|TRBJ2-3|many
CSASGLAGGLDTQYF
>TRBV10-3|TRBJ2-3|many
CAISVSGRADTQYF
>TRBV28|TRBJ2-1|many
CASSLPQDYNEQFF
>TRBV30|TRBJ2-5|-
CAWRTSGRKQETQYF
>TRBV9|TRBJ1-2|-
CASSVASDPYYGYTF
>TRBV6-1|TRBJ2-1|many
CASSEWSGFNEQFF
>TRBV9|TRBJ1-2|-
CASSAPGSVQYGYTF
>TRBV7-6|TRBJ2-7|many
CASSLEAGSFNEQYF
>TRBV29-1|TRBJ2-7|many
CSVEGTSGSFNF
>TRBV11-1|TRBJ2-7|many
CASSLVEGYEQYF
>TRBV28|TRBJ1-4|-
CASSLGQGFEKLFF
>TRBV6-1|TRBJ2-7|many
CASSVDYLYEQYF
>TRBV11-1|TRBJ2-3|-
CASSLMSGPVGDTQYF
>TRBV20-1|TRBJ2-5|-
CSARDRWPTETQYF
>TRBV9|TRBJ2-3|few
CASSVNGNGADTQYF
>TRBV7-8|TRBJ1-5|many
CASSFGTDSNQPQHF
>TRBV3-1|TRBJ2-3|few
CASSRGELSTDTQYF
>TRBV28|TRBJ2-1|many
CASSPSTSGSIRGEQFF
>TRBV6-1|TRBJ2-7|many
CASSPQSYEQYF
>TRBV27|TRBJ2-2|-
CASSFRPSGRGAGELFF
>TRBV7-9|TRBJ2-1|many
CASSFEGTVRNEQFF
>TRBV6-2/TRBV6-3|TRBJ1-4|many
CASSYRTGGHEKLFF
>TRBV11-1|TRBJ2-3|many
CASSAGTGTDTQYF
>TRBV28|TRBJ2-5|many
CASSLWGDGQETQYF
>TRBV5-1|TRBJ1-1|few
CASSLAGTGANSNTEAFF
>TRBV6-1|TRBJ2-5|few
CASSEEGVGETQYF
>TRBV19|TRBJ2-1|many
CASRTGAGVVNEQFF
>TRBV11-2|TRBJ2-1|-
CASSNIAGGGEQFF
>TRBV18|TRBJ2-7|-
CASSPRQGPTSSYEQYF
>TRBV5-1|TRBJ1-4|-
CASSLGTPRDRATNEKLFF
>TRBV24-1|TRBJ2-3|many
CATSDSRLVNTQYF
>TRBV18|TRBJ1-5|few
CVSSSGQGGQPQHF
>TRBV28|TRBJ1-5|many
CASSLFATGGNQPQHF
>TRBV27|TRBJ2-2|-
CATAGPHTGELFF
>TRBV4-1|TRBJ2-3|-
CASSQPTGADTQYF
>TRBV28|TRBJ2-5|many
CASSLSWTSERLRETQYF
>TRBV5-4|TRBJ2-1|-
CASSLRAGGYGNEQFF
>TRBV7-3|TRBJ2-3|-
CASSLNSGSFTDTQYF
>TRBV12-3/TRBV12-4|TRBJ2-7|many
CASSQRGTGTYEQYF
>TRBV29-1|TRBJ2-7|many
CSVALQSYEQYF
>TRBV5-5|TRBJ1-3|-
CASSGESGAGNTIYF
>TRBV6-2/TRBV6-3|TRBJ2-6|many
CASSYILDSSGANVLTF